The T cell receptor (beta chain) under discussion was sequenced for a study of blood T cell repertoires in COVID-19. The wider study: Some COVID-19 samples were acute and others convalescent; all came from the United States, Italy and Spain. Nucleic acid was either cDNA or gDNA, and it came from T cells, B-cell-depleted T cells, or PBMCs.

Cohort 3 donors counted as recovered after two negative PCRs, clearance, or resolved symptoms. In the study's own analysis: Nucleated cell counts were estimated from reference gene primer amplification. Method: immunoSEQ multiplex PCR; TCRdb's copy keeps in-frame clones and lacks some. The DNA was the basis for D and trimming; V, J and clone size are from that table. Among just over 300,000 clones listed, around 85% were seen once. CDR3 length equals 13 residues. The V gene's germline CDR1 is SGHRS and CDR2 YFSETQ. V shed 0 bases and J shed 1 base, with 4 bases lying between them. The TCR was taken from a man between 25 and 39 years old who had recovered from COVID-19. The sample taken for sequencing was PBMCs or T cells enriched from blood (not recorded which). The chain couples TRBV5-1 to TRBJ1-2, with D unresolved. CDR3: CASSLDNNYGYTF. In DNA, the CDR3 is TGCGCCAGCAGCTTGGACAATAACTATGGCTACACCTTC.